A single sample is the source of the 25 T cell receptor beta chains below, sequenced in a study of shared clonotypes between healthy human individuals (TCRdb year 2020). Library preparation used the immunoSEQ multiplex PCR assay. Entries here come from immuneACCESS through TCRdb and include only in-frame sequences with V and J called. Some clones fail to appear in such tables; in the studies checked, an unresolved V gene covers under half of the shortfall, and the cause of the remainder is unknown. The sample table lists approximately 940,000 clones, 70% to 85% of them with a count of one. Of the sample, roughly 1.5% is held by the ten largest clones. The specimen was memory CD4+ T cells sorted from blood. The cell subset or site tag for this specimen amounts to: CD45RA-negative fraction. The receptor set was obtained from a man aged 18 to 35 in good health.

The V gene is TRBV4-3, the J gene TRBJ2-7, with 7 positions matching TRBD1. V was clipped by 2 bases and J by 4 bases; unmatched bases: 5. The CDR3 runs to 14 residues. CDR1 is LGHNA and CDR2 is YSLEER in the germline V gene. CDR3 protein: CASSQSQGEYEQYF. Here the CDR3 DNA reads TGCGCCAGCAGCCAATCGCAGGGGGAATACGAGCAGTACTTC.

The chain uses TRBV18 and TRBJ1-1; 7 bases are a match to TRBD1. V lost 2 bases and J lost 4; bases outside the gene matches: 4. The length of the CDR3 is 14 residues. Germline V gene sequence: CDR1 KGHSH, CDR2 LQKENI. The CDR3 here is CASSPTGESTEAFF. In nucleotides, the CDR3 is TGTGCCAGCTCACCAACAGGGGAGTCCACTGAAGCTTTCTTT. The entire variable domain, with the rest obtained from reference TRBV18 and TRBJ1-1, is as follows: NAGVMQNPRHLVRRRGQEARLRCSPMKGHSHVYWYRQLPEEGLKFMVYLQKENIIDESGMPKERFSAEFPKEGPSILRIQQVVRGDSAAYFCASSPTGESTEAFFGQGTRLTVV.

The chain is built from TRBV5-4 and TRBJ1-2, with a possible D match to TRBD1 (5 bases). Germline CDR1 and CDR2: SGHNT and YYREEE (reference sequence). There are 15 residues in the CDR3. V was shortened by 4 bases and J by 6 bases, with 19 bases between the two germline ends. CDR3 nucleotides: TGTGCCAGCAGCCCCGGGGGGGGTAAGCGGGATGGCTACACCTTC. Amino acid sequence: CASSPGGGKRDGYTF.

The gene calls are TRBV9 and TRBJ1-2; D gene uncertain. Germline V lookup: CDR1 SGDLS, CDR2 YYNGEE. The CDR3 length is 14 residues. The ends were cut back, 0 bases at V and 0 bases at J, with 6 bases in the middle. Written as DNA, the CDR3 is TGTGCCAGCAGCGTAGGTGCGGCTAACTATGGCTACACCTTC. Amino acids: CASSVGAANYGYTF.

The rearrangement links TRBV7-2 to TRBJ2-5; TRBD2 aligns across 10 bases. The length of the CDR3 is 16 residues. Germline V CDR1 and CDR2: SGHTA, FQGNSA. Unmatched junction bases numbered 11, after V lost 5 bases and J lost 5 bases. Written as DNA, the CDR3 is TGTGCCAGCAGCCCTTCAGCGGGGGGGCTCGGGGAGACCCAGTACTTC. Its protein product is CASSPSAGGLGETQYF.

Concerning this clone itself: Other DNA sequences within the sample encode an identical CDR3. The chain joins TRBV5-6 to TRBJ2-7; no clear D. The CDR3 contains 13 residues. V was clipped by 0 bases and J by 0 bases, with 4 bases between them. Germline V gene sequence: CDR1 SGHDT, CDR2 YYEEEE. The CDR3 sequence is CASSLVSSYEQYF. The CDR3 DNA sequence: TGTGCCAGCAGCTTGGTTAGCTCCTACGAGCAGTACTTC.

The rearrangement joins TRBV19 to TRBJ2-7; the match to TRBD2 covers 7 bases. The length of the CDR3 is 14 residues. Germline lookup yields CDR1 LNHDA and CDR2 SQIVND (reference sequence). V lost 6 bases to trimming and J lost 1 base; unmatched junction nucleotides: 6. CDR3 nucleotides: TGTGCCAGTAGGCAAACTAGCGCTTCCTACGAGCAGTACTTC. Its protein is CASRQTSASYEQYF.

J is TRBJ2-7 and V is TRBV5-1; 7 nucleotides align to TRBD1. Germline V gene data show CDR1 as SGHRS and CDR2 as YFSETQ. V lost 4 bases and J lost 3; bases outside the gene matches: 4. The CDR3 has 13 residues. The CDR3 here is CASSPRQGYEQYF. CDR3 nucleotide sequence: TGCGCCAGCAGCCCCCGACAGGGCTACGAGCAGTACTTC.

In DNA form, the CDR3 reads TGTGCCAGCAGCAAGGCAGGGGTTGAAAAACTGTTTTTT. This sequence encodes CASSKAGVEKLFF. This chain uses TRBV5-6 with TRBJ1-4; D is perhaps TRBD1 (6 bases). The CDR3 length is 13 residues. Looked up from germline, CDR1 is SGHDT and CDR2 is YYEEEE. The V and J ends lost 4 bases and 7 bases respectively, with 11 bases between them.

The chain combines TRBV4-3 with TRBJ2-7; 7 bases are shared with TRBD1. CDR3 length: 14 residues. Germline V gene lookup returns CDR1 LGHNA and CDR2 YSLEER. The trim removed 0 bases at V and 4 bases at J, leaving 3 bases unmatched. CDR3 sequence: CASSQEIRGYEQYF. The CDR3 DNA reads as TGCGCCAGCAGCCAAGAGATCAGGGGGTACGAGCAGTACTTC.

The CDR3 here is CASTGQGGNIQYF. CDR3 in DNA: TGTGCCAGCACCGGACAGGGCGGAAACATTCAGTACTTC. The chain links TRBV2 to TRBJ2-4, with TRBD1 matching 8 bases. V shed 7 bases, J shed 6 bases, and the junction held 5 bases outside the gene matches. The CDR3 is 13 amino acids. Germline CDR1 SNHLY, CDR2 FYNNEI.

V and J are TRBV5-1 and TRBJ1-5, with D unresolved. Germline V CDR1 and CDR2: SGHRS, YFSETQ. This CDR3 comprises 14 residues. V gave up 0 bases and J gave up 3 bases, with 7 bases separating them. The CDR3 coding sequence is TGCGCCAGCAGCTTGGCAGGAAACAATCAGCCCCAGCATTTT. Its protein product is CASSLAGNNQPQHF.

Note on this clone: The same CDR3 is also encoded by other DNA sequences in this sample. The chain joins TRBV9 to TRBJ2-2; D uncertain. Germline assignment: CDR1 SGDLS and CDR2 YYNGEE. CDR3 length equals 14 residues. V lost 0 bases, J lost 1 base, and 4 bases lay in between. The CDR3: CASSVAGNTGELFF. The CDR3 DNA reads as TGTGCCAGCAGCGTAGCTGGGAACACCGGGGAGCTGTTTTTT.

This clone was counted once. The V and J genes are TRBV13 and TRBJ1-6; D possibly corresponds to TRBD1 (6 bases). This CDR3 contains 16 residues. The germline V and J ends were trimmed by 5 bases and 10 bases, with 21 bases remaining between them. The germline V gene encodes CDR1 PRHDT and CDR2 FYEKMQ (reference sequence). For the CDR3, the DNA is TGTGCCAGCAGCGCACGTGGGGGGCTCTTTGGGTCACCCCTCCACTTT. Translating gives CASSARGGLFGSPLHF.

The chain is built from TRBV7-9 and TRBJ2-7, with TRBD1 as a possible D gene (6 bases). V gave up 5 bases and J gave up 8 bases, with 13 bases separating them. The CDR3 sequence is 12 residues long. Germline V CDR1 and CDR2: SEHNR, FQNEAQ (reference sequence). The CDR3 DNA reads TGTGCCAGCAGCCCCGGGCAGGGGAAGCAGTACTTC. Translated, it gives CASSPGQGKQYF.

This chain connects TRBV29-1 to TRBJ2-3; TRBD2 might be the D (5 bases). The germline V gene has CDR1 SQVTM and CDR2 ANQGSEA. The CDR3 contains 15 residues. V lost 3 bases and J 1 base, leaving 14 bases between the germline ends. CDR3 nucleotides: TGCAGCGTTGATACCCCGGGAAGGGGCACAGATACGCAGTATTTT. This encodes CSVDTPGRGTDTQYF.

V gene TRBV5-1 combines with J gene TRBJ1-1; D might be TRBD1 (6 bases). CDR3 length: 15 residues. Germline loops: CDR1 SGHRS, CDR2 YFSETQ. Trimming left V 2 bases short and J 2 bases short, with 13 bases between. This CDR3 reads CASSFAPTGNTEAFF. CDR3 in DNA: TGCGCCAGCAGCTTTGCCCCGACAGGAAACACTGAAGCTTTCTTT.

V is TRBV6-5 and J is TRBJ2-1; TRBD2 matches at 7 bases. The V segment lost 2 bases and the J segment 2 bases; nucleotides outside the gene matches: 6. Germline CDR1 MNHEY, CDR2 SVGAGI. CDR3 length equals 16 residues. The chain's CDR3 is CASSYIAGVTYNEQFF. In nucleotides, the CDR3 is TGTGCCAGCAGTTACATCGCGGGAGTCACCTACAATGAGCAGTTCTTC.

The V call is TRBV10-1, the J call TRBJ2-3; perhaps TRBD2 as D (7 bases). The V gene lost 3 bases and the J gene lost 5 bases, with 12 bases spanning the gap. CDR1 and CDR2 from the germline V gene are WNHNN and SYGVQD (reference sequence). The CDR3 extends over 14 amino acids. The CDR3 DNA reads as TGCGCCAGCAGTGAAGGGGGGGCGAAAGATACGCAGTATTTT. Its translation: CASSEGGAKDTQYF.

The V gene is TRBV2, the J gene TRBJ2-2; 7 bases fit TRBD1. The CDR3 has 14 amino acids. The V gene's germline CDR1 is SNHLY and CDR2 FYNNEI. V was pared by 6 bases and J by 4 bases, with 5 bases of the junction left unmatched. CDR3 sequence: CASRNRDSTGELFF. DNA for the CDR3: TGTGCCAGCAGAAACCGGGACAGCACCGGGGAGCTGTTTTTT.

V gene TRBV4-2 combines with J gene TRBJ2-7; D may be TRBD1 (6 bases). Looked up from germline, CDR1 is LGHNA and CDR2 is YNFKEQ. Trimming removed 3 bases from V and 0 bases from J, with 15 bases in between. This CDR3 spans 16 amino acids. CDR3 coding DNA: TGTGCCAGCAGCCAGGACGGGACAAGGAGCTCCTACGAGCAGTACTTC. Translating gives CASSQDGTRSSYEQYF.

This clone has a handful of counts. The rearrangement joins TRBV19 to TRBJ1-1, with D perhaps TRBD1 (5 bases). The CDR3 length is 15 residues. Germline V lookup: CDR1 LNHDA, CDR2 SQIVND (reference sequence). V shed 6 bases and J shed 0 bases, with 14 bases lying between them. The CDR3 protein is CASRIPTAMNTEAFF. CDR3 DNA: TGTGCCAGTAGGATCCCGACAGCCATGAACACTGAAGCTTTCTTT. Filled out from reference TRBV19 and TRBJ1-1, the complete variable domain reads DGGITQSPKYLFRKEGQNVTLSCEQNLNHDAMYWYRQDPGQGLRLIYYSQIVNDFQKGDIAEGYSVSREKKESFPLTVTSAQKNPTAFYLCASRIPTAMNTEAFFGQGTRLTVV.

In its sample, this clone was seen a few times. The chain has TRBV4-1 and TRBJ2-7, with D possibly matching TRBD2 (5 bases). The V gene's germline CDR1 is MGHRA and CDR2 YSYEKL. The CDR3 consists of 14 residues. The V and J ends lost 3 bases and 0 bases respectively, with 9 bases between them. This CDR3 is CASSHGGFSYEQYF. The CDR3 region has the DNA TGCGCCAGCAGCCACGGCGGGTTCTCCTACGAGCAGTACTTC.

The table lists this clone with a few counts. J is TRBJ1-6 and V is TRBV11-2; the D is unclear. V was shortened by 1 base and J by 9 bases, with 7 bases between the two germline ends. This CDR3 region has 13 residues. Germline V lookup: CDR1 SGHAT, CDR2 FQNNGV. The CDR3 DNA reads TGTGCCAGCAGCTTAGGGGCTGCTTCACCCCTCCACTTT. Amino acids: CASSLGAASPLHF.

This clone has a single count. The chain combines TRBV7-9 with TRBJ2-7; D might be TRBD1 (5 bases). CDR1 is SEHNR, CDR2 FQNEAQ, per germline (reference sequence). The CDR3 has 15 amino acids. The ends were cut back, 1 base at V and 5 bases at J, with 15 bases in the middle. CDR3 protein: CASSLEGRAFDEQYF. The CDR3 nucleotides read TGTGCCAGCAGCTTAGAGGGCAGGGCTTTCGACGAGCAGTACTTC.